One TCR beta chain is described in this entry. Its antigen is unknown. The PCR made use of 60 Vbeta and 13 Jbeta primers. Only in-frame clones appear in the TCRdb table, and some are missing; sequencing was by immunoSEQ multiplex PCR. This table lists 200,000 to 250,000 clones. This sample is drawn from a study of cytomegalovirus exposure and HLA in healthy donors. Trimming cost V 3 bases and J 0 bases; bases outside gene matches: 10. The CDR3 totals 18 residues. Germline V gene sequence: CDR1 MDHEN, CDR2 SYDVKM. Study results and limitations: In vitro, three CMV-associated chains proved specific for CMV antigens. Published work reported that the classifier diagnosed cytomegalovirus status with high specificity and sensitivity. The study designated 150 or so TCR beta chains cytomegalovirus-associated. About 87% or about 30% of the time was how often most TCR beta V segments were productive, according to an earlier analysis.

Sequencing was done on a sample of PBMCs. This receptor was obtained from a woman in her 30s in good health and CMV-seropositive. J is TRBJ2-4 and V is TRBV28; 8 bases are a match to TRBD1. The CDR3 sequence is CASSFEGTGIIAKNIQYF. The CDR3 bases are TGTGCCAGCAGTTTTGAAGGGACAGGCATCATAGCCAAAAACATTCAGTACTTC.